This T cell receptor beta chain was sequenced in a study of CD8 T cells in ankylosing spondylitis. Regarding the study as a whole: Seemingly distinctive of ankylosing spondylitis blood was a TCR beta motif formed by eight highly homologous variants.

For this clonotype: Its antigen remains unknown.

For TCR beta, libraries came from quantitative 5'-RACE with molecular barcodes. TCRdb itself ran the 5' RACE reads through MiXCR, one entry per CDR3 protein. The sample lists under 950,000 distinct CDR3 sequences, roughly 20% seen once, with about 19% in the top ten. This TCR was recovered from a male donor with ankylosing spondylitis. The sequenced sample consisted of blood, either unsorted or a sorted T cell fraction (not recorded which).

DNA for the CDR3: TGCAGCGTCACCGGGACAGGTACCTACAATGAGCAGTTCTTC. Protein: CSVTGTGTYNEQFF. This sequence joins TRBV29-1 and TRBJ2-1, with TRBD1 matching 8 bases. The CDR3 is 14 amino acids. J lost 2 bases, V lost 6 bases, and 6 bases had no gene match. In germline, CDR1 is SQVTM, CDR2 ANQGSEA.